This TCR beta chain originates from a study of identical twins. A universal primer site was incorporated via template switching, and the cDNA contained unique molecular identifiers. TCRdb reprocessed the 5' RACE reads via MiXCR and lists one record per CDR3 protein. The sample lists over 500,000 distinct CDR3 sequences, less than 25% occurring once. Notes on the study in general: Findings depended on cross-sectional statistics rather than tracking the same donors. Among monozygotic twins, out-of-frame TCR alpha sharing exceeded what models predicted.

This clonotype was counted only a few times. Its antigen remains unidentified. CDR1 and CDR2 (germline): LGHNT, FRNRAP. The ends were cut back, 2 bases at V and 7 bases at J, with 15 bases in the middle. CDR3 size: 14 residues. This sample was also put to use in a study of T cells expressing NK-cell markers. As reported in that work: In about 6 donors, dominant CD3+CD56+NKG2C+ clones formed 1.0-7.0% of CD8+ cells.

Specimen: CD4+ T cells sorted from blood. The TCR sequence derives from a young woman in good health. The chain joins TRBV12-5 to TRBJ2-7, with D tentatively TRBD2 (7 bases). CDR3 in DNA: TGTGCTAGTGGTTTGTCCGGGGGGCTGGTTGAGCAGTACTTC. Amino acid sequence: CASGLSGGLVEQYF.